This is a list of T cell receptor beta chains from one sample in a study of post-analysis software for immune sequencing data. In TCRdb, the PCR reads were re-called with MiXCR into one record per CDR3 protein. The sample holds roughly 400,000 distinct CDR3 sequences, roughly 38% seen once. Sequencing was done on a sample of blood. The source of these receptors is a girl between 2 and 10 years old with multiple sclerosis. The CDR3 runs from the conserved cysteine through the conserved F or W.

v_gene	j_gene	CDR3aa
TRBV27	TRBJ1-5	CASRDVNSNQPQHF
TRBV20-1	TRBJ1-5	CSAMTPGARQPQHF
TRBV27	TRBJ2-1	CASSPRSGEQFF
TRBV7-9	TRBJ2-1	CASSPPTRIVQFF
TRBV29-1	TRBJ2-3	CSVEVPEETTQYF
TRBV12-3/TRBV12-4	TRBJ2-5	CASSYTGRTQETQYF
TRBV29-1	TRBJ1-1	CSVIGGQGVSEAFF
TRBV27	TRBJ1-2	CASSPLWDRRYYGYTF
TRBV20-1	TRBJ2-1	CSHPGLTINEQFF
TRBV9	TRBJ2-2	CASSPGVVRRELFF
TRBV11-2	TRBJ1-2	CASSLGSGTGYTF
TRBV7-9	TRBJ1-4	CASSSRTGHRSNEKLFF